This entry lists 32 T cell receptor beta chains sequenced from one sample in a study of radiotherapy plus CTLA-4 blockade in lung cancer. Clones were read by immunoSEQ multiplex PCR, and TCRdb kept only the in-frame ones, dropping some. The sample carries more than 30,000 clones, approximately 66% recorded once. The sequencing used peripheral blood, collected from a patient treated with radiotherapy plus ipilimumab. The receptors shown here come from a human donor with non-small cell lung cancer who had stable disease on radiotherapy plus ipilimumab.

CDR3 in amino acids: CASSRIGGERYEQYF. CDR3 sequence (DNA): TGTGCCAGCAGCCGGATAGGGGGGGAGCGCTACGAGCAGTACTTC. V gene TRBV11-2 combines with J gene TRBJ2-7; tentatively, D is TRBD2 (7 bases). The CDR3 length is 15 residues. Germline lookup yields CDR1 SGHAT and CDR2 FQNNGV. V dropped 5 bases and J dropped 3 bases, with 17 bases sitting between them.

The chain combines TRBV4-2 with TRBJ2-7; 8 bases align to TRBD2. Germline trimming cut 1 base from V and 5 bases from J; bases unmatched to any gene: 4. From germline, CDR1 is LGHNA and CDR2 YNFKEQ. The CDR3 is made up of 14 amino acids. In DNA form, the CDR3 reads TGTGCCAGCAGCCAAGTGGGACTAGAAAACGAGCAGTACTTC. Translated, it gives CASSQVGLENEQYF.

V usage is TRBV7-3 and J usage is TRBJ2-2; D may be TRBD1 or TRBD2 (5 bases each). CDR1 and CDR2 (germline): SGHTA, FQGTGA. The V gene lost 2 bases and the J gene lost 4 bases, with 11 bases spanning the gap. The CDR3 has 15 amino acids. This chain's CDR3 is CASSLGGSVTGELFF. Written as DNA, the CDR3 is TGTGCCAGCAGCTTAGGGGGTTCGGTCACCGGGGAGCTGTTTTTT.

In its sample, this clone was seen a few times. This chain links TRBV29-1 with TRBJ2-3; TRBD2 agrees at 13 bases. The CDR3 is 17 residues long. Losses at the gene ends were 4 bases for V and 4 bases for J; bases not matched to a gene: 11. CDR1 SQVTM and CDR2 ANQGSEA come from the germline V gene. Written as DNA, the CDR3 is TGCAGCGTTGGAGGACTAGCGGGAGAGACGGTTGCAGATACGCAGTATTTT. Amino acid sequence: CSVGGLAGETVADTQYF.

This sequence joins TRBV7-7 and TRBJ2-1, with TRBD2 matching over 9 bases. The germline gives CDR1 SSHAT, CDR2 FNYEAQ (reference sequence). The CDR3 length is 13 residues. The CDR3 loop reads CASADLAGIEQFF. The CDR3 DNA reads TGTGCTAGTGCAGATCTAGCGGGAATCGAGCAGTTCTTC.

V and J are TRBV19 and TRBJ2-2; maybe TRBD2 (6 bases). Germline assignment: CDR1 LNHDA and CDR2 SQIVND (reference sequence). Trimming shortened V by 1 base and J by 5 bases, and 17 bases separated the two germline ends. The CDR3 spans 17 residues. This CDR3 is CASSIGRRGEGTGELFF. CDR3 in DNA: TGTGCCAGTAGTATAGGACGGCGGGGTGAGGGTACCGGGGAGCTGTTTTTT.

The V call is TRBV28, the J call TRBJ1-2; D is undetermined. Germline V gives CDR1 MDHEN, CDR2 SYDVKM. The V gene lost 3 bases and the J gene lost 5 bases, with 4 bases spanning the gap. This CDR3 region has 11 residues. The CDR3 DNA sequence: TGTGCCAGCAGTTTCCGTTATGGCTACACCTTC. It is translated as CASSFRYGYTF.

J is TRBJ1-5 and V is TRBV28; D possibly corresponds to TRBD1 (6 bases). V gave up 10 bases and J gave up 0 bases, with 13 bases separating them. The CDR3 runs to 14 residues. The V gene's germline CDR1 is MDHEN and CDR2 SYDVKM. CDR3 sequence reads: CATAWTVSNQPQHF. CDR3 in DNA: TGTGCCACCGCGTGGACAGTTAGCAATCAGCCCCAGCATTTT.

Only a few counts were recorded for this clone. This chain joins TRBV29-1 and TRBJ2-7; D is uncertain. Trimming took off 6 bases at V and 2 bases at J, with 14 bases between the two ends. The CDR3 runs 13 residues. Per the germline V gene, CDR1 is SQVTM and CDR2 is ANQGSEA. The CDR3 protein is CSVKTDITYEQYF. CDR3 nucleotide sequence: TGCAGCGTGAAAACAGACATTACCTACGAGCAGTACTTC.

This chain uses TRBV29-1 with TRBJ2-3; no reliable D call. Germline V CDR1 and CDR2: SQVTM, ANQGSEA. This CDR3 contains 12 residues. V lost 2 bases and J 2 bases, leaving 5 bases between the germline ends. In DNA form, the CDR3 reads TGCAGCGTTGAATCCTCCACAGATACGCAGTATTTT. It encodes CSVESSTDTQYF.

The chain couples TRBV13 to TRBJ2-5; 10 bases line up with TRBD2. Germline loops: CDR1 PRHDT, CDR2 FYEKMQ (reference sequence). The CDR3 contains 15 residues. Losses at the gene ends were 0 bases for V and 7 bases for J; bases not matched to a gene: 5. The DNA for the CDR3 is TGTGCCAGCAGCTTAGGGGGGACTAGCGTAGGGACCCAGTACTTC. This translates into CASSLGGTSVGTQYF.

V gene TRBV30 combines with J gene TRBJ2-1, with TRBD1 matching 7 bases. V lost 8 bases and J lost 0; bases outside the gene matches: 13. There are 16 residues in the CDR3. The V gene's germline CDR1 is GTSNPN and CDR2 SVGIG (reference sequence). The CDR3 sequence: CAVYSWDSSSYNEQFF. The DNA of the CDR3 is TGTGCCGTATACTCCTGGGACAGCAGCTCCTACAATGAGCAGTTCTTC.

The J gene is TRBJ2-5, the V gene TRBV7-2; D may correspond to TRBD1 or TRBD2 (5 bases each). The end of the DNA aligns better with TRBJ2-7, so the J call may be wrong. From germline, CDR1 is SGHTA and CDR2 FQGNSA. The CDR3 sequence is 15 residues long. The CDR3 sequence is CASSLRDHSSYEQYF. For the CDR3, the DNA is TGTGCCAGCAGCCTCAGGGACCACAGCTCCTACGAGCAGTACTTC.

The chain couples TRBV2 to TRBJ2-2, with D possibly matching TRBD1 (5 bases). The CDR3 length is 14 residues. The germline CDR1 and CDR2 sequences are SNHLY and FYNNEI. With 1 base removed from V and 7 bases from J, the gap between germline ends came to 10 bases. The CDR3 loop reads CASSEGTRNGELFF. The CDR3 DNA sequence: TGTGCCAGCAGTGAAGGGACAAGGAACGGGGAGCTGTTTTTT. The variable domain in full, with the rest retrieved from reference TRBV2 and TRBJ2-2, is EPEVTQTPSHQVTQMGQEVILRCVPISNHLYFYWYRQILGQKVEFLVSFYNNEISEKSEIFDDQFSVERPDGSNFTLKIRSTKLEDSAMYFCASSEGTRNGELFFGEGSRLTVL.

V and J are TRBV27 and TRBJ2-3, with D hard to call. V lost 3 bases and J lost 6, with 7 bases in between. Germline V gene sequence: CDR1 MNHEY, CDR2 SMNVEV (reference sequence). The CDR3 runs 12 residues. The DNA for the CDR3 is TGTGCCAGCAGTTTCAAGGGTGATACGCAGTATTTT. Translating gives CASSFKGDTQYF.

The V and J genes are TRBV30 and TRBJ2-7; weak D call: TRBD2 (6 bases). CDR1 is GTSNPN and CDR2 is SVGIG in the germline V gene (reference sequence). This CDR3 comprises 13 residues. V shed 1 base and J shed 1 base, with 8 bases lying between them. The CDR3 here is CAWSGGNSYEQYF. The CDR3 nucleotides read TGTGCCTGGAGTGGCGGGAATTCCTACGAGCAGTACTTC.

V gene TRBV3-2 combines with J gene TRBJ1-2. TRBV3-2 is an annotated pseudogene. This CDR3 contains 8 residues. In DNA, the CDR3 is TGTGCCAGCTATGGCTACACCTTC. This translates into CASYGYTF.

The V and J genes are TRBV19 and TRBJ2-2; TRBD1 aligns across 8 bases. With V trimmed by 4 bases and J by 7 bases, 5 bases remained unmatched. Germline lookup yields CDR1 LNHDA and CDR2 SQIVND (reference sequence). The CDR3 extends over 14 amino acids. The DNA for the CDR3 is TGTGCCAGTAGTACCGGACAGGGTAACGGGGAGCTGTTTTTT. Amino acid sequence: CASSTGQGNGELFF.

The gene calls are TRBV19 and TRBJ2-2, with unresolved D. This CDR3 has 14 residues. Germline CDR1 LNHDA, CDR2 SQIVND (reference sequence). The V end was cut by 5 bases, the J end by 1 base, with 8 bases between. The CDR3 protein is CASSVRQNTGELFF. CDR3 sequence (DNA): TGTGCCAGTAGTGTTAGGCAGAACACCGGGGAGCTGTTTTTT.

For this clone: This sample also contains other DNA sequences that code for the same CDR3. The gene calls are TRBV5-6 and TRBJ2-1; 10 bases agree with TRBD1. The CDR3 sequence is 16 residues long. Germline loops: CDR1 SGHDT, CDR2 YYEEEE. Germline trimming cut 2 bases from V and 4 bases from J; bases unmatched to any gene: 6. CDR3 bases: TGTGCCAGCAGCTTAGCTGGACAGGGGGGATACAATGAGCAGTTCTTC. It yields the protein CASSLAGQGGYNEQFF.

The chain carries TRBV7-9 and TRBJ1-2; D is uncertain. Deletions cut 5 bases from V and 7 bases from J, with 20 bases between. The germline V gene has CDR1 SEHNR and CDR2 FQNEAQ (reference sequence). This CDR3 spans 15 amino acids. This chain's CDR3 is CASSHNNPALSGYTF. The CDR3 DNA is TGTGCCAGCAGCCACAATAATCCGGCCCTGAGTGGCTACACCTTC.

This chain uses TRBV5-1 with TRBJ2-1; 15 bases match TRBD2. The CDR3 extends over 15 amino acids. V trimming: 4 bases; J trimming: 7 bases; junction bases outside the gene matches: 3. Germline V CDR1 and CDR2: SGHRS, YFSETQ. Written as DNA, the CDR3 is TGCGCCAGCAGCGCCGGGACTAGCGGGAGGAATGAGCAGTTCTTC. Protein product: CASSAGTSGRNEQFF.

The count of this clone is one. V and J are TRBV6-5 and TRBJ2-1; D is unresolved. With 8 bases removed from V and 5 bases from J, the gap between germline ends came to 13 bases. The V gene's germline CDR1 is MNHEY and CDR2 SVGAGI. This CDR3 region has 13 residues. CDR3 sequence: CASGTLGDNEQFF. The CDR3 bases are TGTGCCAGCGGTACCTTGGGTGACAATGAGCAGTTCTTC.

The rearrangement uses TRBV28 and TRBJ2-1; perhaps TRBD1 as D (6 bases). Germline V gene lookup returns CDR1 MDHEN and CDR2 SYDVKM. Trimming stripped 3 bases from V and 10 bases from J, with 13 bases between. There are 13 residues in the CDR3. This CDR3 reads CASSLLQGREQFF. CDR3 sequence (DNA): TGTGCCAGCAGTTTGCTACAGGGAAGGGAGCAGTTCTTC.

V gene TRBV2 combines with J gene TRBJ2-7, with a tentative D call TRBD2 (6 bases). Trimming pared 6 bases from V and 0 bases from J, leaving 9 bases between. Germline V gives CDR1 SNHLY, CDR2 FYNNEI. CDR3 size: 13 residues. This CDR3 is CASRNSGSYEQYF. The CDR3 DNA reads as TGTGCCAGCAGGAATAGCGGCTCCTACGAGCAGTACTTC.

V and J are TRBV18 and TRBJ2-1; unclear D gene. CDR1 KGHSH and CDR2 LQKENI come from the germline V gene. The CDR3 length is 13 residues. The V gene lost 2 bases and the J gene lost 1 base, with 3 bases spanning the gap. CDR3 DNA: TGTGCCAGCTCACCAAATTCCTACAATGAGCAGTTCTTC. Translating it yields CASSPNSYNEQFF.

The V gene is TRBV2, the J gene TRBJ2-4, with a tentative D call TRBD2 (7 bases). Trimming pared 2 bases from V and 0 bases from J, leaving 14 bases between. CDR1 SNHLY and CDR2 FYNNEI come from the germline V gene. This CDR3 is built from 17 residues. Here the CDR3 reads CASSEWGGGIAKNIQYF. For the CDR3, the DNA is TGTGCCAGCAGTGAATGGGGGGGCGGGATAGCCAAAAACATTCAGTACTTC. The complete variable domain, with remaining parts taken from reference TRBV2 and TRBJ2-4, reads EPEVTQTPSHQVTQMGQEVILRCVPISNHLYFYWYRQILGQKVEFLVSFYNNEISEKSEIFDDQFSVERPDGSNFTLKIRSTKLEDSAMYFCASSEWGGGIAKNIQYFGAGTRLSVL.

The chain joins TRBV7-9 to TRBJ2-3, with 10 nucleotides matching TRBD2. This CDR3 has 16 residues. V lost 5 bases, J lost 5 bases, and 10 bases stayed unmatched. CDR1 SEHNR and CDR2 FQNEAQ come from the germline V gene (reference sequence). The DNA for the CDR3 is TGTGCCAGCAGCCTACAACTAGCGGGGAGAGGAGATACGCAGTATTTT. Protein sequence: CASSLQLAGRGDTQYF. Full variable domain (remainder filled in from reference TRBV7-9 and TRBJ2-3): DTGVSQNPRHKITKRGQNVTFRCDPISEHNRLYWYRQTLGQGPEFLTYFQNEAQLEKSRLLSDRFSAERPKGSFSTLEIQRTEQGDSAMYLCASSLQLAGRGDTQYFGPGTRLTVL.

The chain is built from TRBV27 and TRBJ1-5, with 10 bases that match TRBD1. This CDR3 has 16 residues. Looked up from germline, CDR1 is MNHEY and CDR2 is SMNVEV (reference sequence). V shed 3 bases and J 4 bases; nucleotides not matched to a gene: 6. CDR3 sequence (DNA): TGTGCCAGCAGTTTCCGCATGGGACAGGGGAATCAGCCCCAGCATTTT. Amino acid sequence: CASSFRMGQGNQPQHF.

This clone was seen only a few times. The chain has TRBV4-1 and TRBJ2-2, with unresolved D. V lost 6 bases and J 2 bases, leaving 16 bases between the germline ends. This CDR3 contains 16 residues. Germline lookup yields CDR1 MGHRA and CDR2 YSYEKL. Here the CDR3 reads CASRGSALLNTGELFF. The CDR3 bases are TGCGCCAGCAGGGGGTCGGCCTTATTAAACACCGGGGAGCTGTTTTTT.

This CDR3 reads CASSAVDGYSNQPQHF. The CDR3 region has the DNA TGTGCCAGCAGTGCCGTAGACGGGTATAGCAATCAGCCCCAGCATTTT. The chain employs TRBV2 and TRBJ1-5; D not resolved. The V end lost 4 bases, the J end lost 0 bases, and 13 bases lay between the germline ends. The germline CDR1 and CDR2 sequences are SNHLY and FYNNEI. The CDR3 has 16 amino acids.

CDR3 loop: CASSRRGQGIQPQHF. The CDR3 DNA follows: TGTGCCAGCAGCCGCAGGGGACAGGGTATTCAGCCCCAGCATTTT. V usage is TRBV27 and J usage is TRBJ1-5; 9 nucleotides agree with TRBD1. Unmatched junction bases numbered 9, after V lost 6 bases and J lost 6 bases. The CDR3 spans 15 residues. The V gene's germline CDR1 is MNHEY and CDR2 SMNVEV (reference sequence).